This entry describes one T cell receptor (beta chain). The antigen is unknown. Some clones are missing from TCRdb's copy, which holds only in-frame ones; the method was immunoSEQ multiplex PCR. The sample carries 85,000 to 90,000 clones, about nine tenths recorded once. The sample is drawn from a study of siplizumab effects on memory and regulatory T cells. Findings and caveats of the study: Siplizumab significantly decreased alloreactive sequences from unstimulated CD4+ memory cells. To unstimulated subsets, only a minor fraction of alloreactive clones could be mapped. Treg-derived clones made up an average of 68.8% of mappable alloreactive CD4+ clones with siplizumab and over 25% in controls.

The sample taken for sequencing was CD4+ T cells sorted from blood. The source of this sequence is a human donor in good health.

The CDR3 sequence is CASSIGVAGAVDTQYF. For the CDR3, the DNA is TGCGCCAGCAGCATCGGGGTGGCGGGGGCCGTAGATACGCAGTATTTT. The V call is TRBV5-1, the J call TRBJ2-3, with D maybe TRBD2 (7 bases). The CDR3 has 16 residues. CDR1 SGHRS and CDR2 YFSETQ come from the germline V gene. Trimming took off 4 bases at V and 5 bases at J, with 20 bases between the two ends.